The T cell receptor (beta chain) under discussion was sequenced for a study of cytomegalovirus exposure and HLA in healthy donors. Findings of the study overall: Immune exposure information comprised only CMV serostatus. A further, later analysis showed that HLA-associated TCR beta chains (compared with equally common others) were more clonally expanded.

Details on this clone: Its antigen is undetermined.

PCR used 60 Vbeta primers and 13 Jbeta primers. Some clones are missing from TCRdb's copy, which holds only in-frame ones; the method was immunoSEQ multiplex PCR. The data hold under 95,000 clones, with more than 70% observed a single time. Germline V lookup: CDR1 MNHNS, CDR2 SASEGT. This CDR3 is 15 amino acids long. J lost 3 bases, V lost 9 bases, and 10 bases had no gene match. Sequencing was carried out using PBMCs. This TCR was sampled from a middle-aged woman in good health and CMV-seropositive. The chain uses TRBV6-1 and TRBJ2-7; 11 positions match TRBD2. For the CDR3, the DNA is TGTGCCAGTACTACTACTAGCGGGGGTCTCTACGAGCAGTACTTC. This codes for CASTTTSGGLYEQYF.